This paragraph covers one TCR beta chain sequence. The protocol was immunoSEQ multiplex PCR, while the TCRdb copy is restricted to in-frame clones and leaves out a portion. Among tens of thousands of clones, 80% to 90% were seen once, and the ten largest hold about 2.5%. The data originate from a study of blood T cell repertoires in COVID-19. CDR1 and CDR2 from the germline V gene are SGHVS and FQNEAQ. This CDR3 has 14 residues. V lost 3 bases and J lost 7; bases outside the gene matches: 6. This TCR came from a man aged 50-59 years with COVID-19, enrolled during active disease. V usage is TRBV7-8 and J usage is TRBJ2-7; 10 nucleotides agree with TRBD2. Sequenced: peripheral blood. CDR3 sequence reads: CASSFTSGVGEQYF. In DNA, the CDR3 is TGTGCCAGCAGCTTCACTAGCGGGGTGGGGGAGCAGTACTTC. Using reference TRBV7-8 and TRBJ2-7 for the parts outside the CDR3, the full variable domain is GAGVSQSPRYKVAKRGQDVALRCDPISGHVSLFWYQQALGQGPEFLTYFQNEAQLDKSGLPSDRFFAERPEGSVSTLKIQRTQQEDSAVYLCASSFTSGVGEQYFGPGTRLTVT.